Reported below is one T cell receptor beta chain. Which antigen it targets is not known. Base qualities were left out, and no much larger clone turns up one base away. The treatment or condition label, read with the paper, signifies: live attenuated yellow fever vaccine strain. At each blood-draw timepoint, two biological replicates of bulk PBMCs were collected. PBMCs were isolated from peripheral blood using a standard Ficoll-Paque protocol. TriZol was used to extract RNA from bulk PBMCs, from CD4 and CD8 fractions, and from dextramer-positive and dextramer-negative fractions. Synthesis of TCR cDNA relied on 5'RACE template switching, a step that introduced a universal primer site along with unique molecular identifiers. Priming of cDNA synthesis was performed from both the TCR alpha and TCR beta constant segments. Library amplification used two PCR steps, and the second PCR step added sample barcodes and sequencing adapters. Sequencing of libraries was done on Illumina HiSeq 2500 (2x100 bp) or NovaSeq (2x150 bp). Processing in the source paper ran as follows. Demultiplexing of reads and collapsing into UMI consensus sequences were performed with MIGEC, and V(D)J alignment was carried out with MiXCR. Vaccine-responding clonotypes were identified with edgeR using replicate PBMC samples, with FDR below 0.01 and a log2 fold change above 5 up to day 15 being required. Each bulk clonotype was labeled CD4 or CD8 based on which sequenced repertoire, CD4 or CD8, contained the clonotype at higher abundance. The public reads were reprocessed in TCRdb via fastp at Q25 and MiXCR, keeping in-frame beta chains. Every entry covers one CDR3 protein and lists the most common genes and DNA from its rows. The V and J calls shown here were made by TCRdb, not taken from the authors' results. The sample data list some 500,000 distinct CDR3 sequences, and around an eighth of these were observed just once. The ten biggest clones cover over 12% of the sample.

The record originates from a study of T cells after yellow fever vaccination (dated by TCRdb to about 2019). For context, the study as a whole: The SMART-Seq v4 Ultra Low Input RNA kit was used to prepare libraries from fractions with low cell numbers. Blood was drawn at multiple timepoints before and after primary and secondary immunization, with bulk PBMC replicates and cell subsets isolated. Bulk TCR alpha and beta repertoires were sequenced longitudinally to track T-cell clones before and after primary and booster YFV17D yellow fever vaccination. The cohort comprised two healthy male donors, one aged 18 to 29 and one aged 30 to 40 years. General findings and caveats noted by the study authors: FACS-sorted repertoires could contain abundant contaminating clonotypes from the bulk population, so computational filtering was required. Most clones expanded after primary vaccination (about 95% of CD4 and 70% to 90% of CD8) were re-detected after the booster, suggesting that broad memory maintenance occurred. A small fraction of clonotypes appeared in both the CD4 and CD8 compartments, likely as a result of convergent recombination. The study included only a couple of donors, which limits how far the findings can be generalized. Compared with the primary T-cell response, the secondary T-cell response was weaker but faster, peaking on day 5 rather than day 15.

The CDR3 runs 14 amino acids, cysteine and phenylalanine included. Only the CDR3 portion is preserved as DNA: 42 bases, with reading frame beginning at the first base. The junction carries 13 bases between V and J, which are trimmed by 7 bases and 1 base respectively. The CDR1 and CDR2 encoded by the germline V gene (reference sequence) are SEHNR and FQNEAQ. This TCR was recovered from a man aged 25 to 40 who received the YFV17D yellow fever vaccine. The sequence links TRBV7-9 to TRBJ2-5; the D gene is perhaps TRBD1 or TRBD2, each of them matching over 5 bases. Source: PBMCs, taken on the day of the yellow fever booster vaccination. The nucleotide sequence is given as TGTGCCAGCACCGGGGTTAGGGGCCAAGAGACCCAGTACTTC. Its translation is CASTGVRGQETQYF. This CDR3, with the reference TRBV7-9 and TRBJ2-5 proteins standing in past its ends, gives the full variable domain DTGVSQNPRHKITKRGQNVTFRCDPISEHNRLYWYRQTLGQGPEFLTYFQNEAQLEKSRLLSDRFSAERPKGSFSTLEIQRTEQGDSAMYLCASTGVRGQETQYFGPGTRLLVL.